These 27 T cell receptor beta chains came from one sample sequenced in a study of T cells in tumors after PD-1 blockade. Generated by immunoSEQ multiplex PCR, the TCRdb table keeps only in-frame clones and is missing some. The table has 60,000 to 75,000 clones, 74% seen once. The sample was PBMCs, taken after anti-PD-1 treatment. These receptor sequences come from a human donor with basal cell carcinoma.

The sample holds a few counts of this clone. The chain is built from TRBV5-1 and TRBJ2-5; TRBD1 matches at 10 bases. The V gene end was trimmed by 0 bases and the J gene end by 4 bases; junction bases not matched to a gene: 3. In germline, CDR1 is SGHRS, CDR2 YFSETQ. CDR3 length: 15 residues. DNA of the CDR3: TGCGCCAGCAGCTTGGTGGGACAGGGGTTAGAGACCCAGTACTTC. This encodes CASSLVGQGLETQYF. The full variable domain, completed using reference TRBV5-1 and TRBJ2-5, is KAGVTQTPRYLIKTRGQQVTLSCSPISGHRSVSWYQQTPGQGLQFLFEYFSETQRNKGNFPGRFSGRQFSNSRSEMNVSTLELGDSALYLCASSLVGQGLETQYFGPGTRLLVL.

This clone was counted once. The genes are TRBV2 and TRBJ2-6; D is perhaps TRBD1 (6 bases). In germline, CDR1 is SNHLY, CDR2 FYNNEI. The CDR3 has 18 residues. V lost 6 bases and J lost 0, with 18 bases in between. CDR3 DNA: TGTGCCAGCAGGCGGGCAGGGGTAACAAGCTCTGGGGCCAACGTCCTGACTTTC. Encoded protein: CASRRAGVTSSGANVLTF.

The chain combines TRBV7-2 with TRBJ2-4; D is unresolved. The germline V and J ends were trimmed by 1 base and 3 bases, with 13 bases remaining between them. CDR3 length: 16 residues. CDR1 is SGHTA and CDR2 is FQGNSA in the germline V gene. CDR3 in amino acids: CASSLGTQNVKNIQYF. The DNA of the CDR3 is TGTGCCAGCAGCTTAGGTACTCAGAATGTCAAAAACATTCAGTACTTC. The full variable domain, in which reference TRBV7-2 and TRBJ2-4 provide the parts outside the CDR3, is GAGVSQSPSNKVTEKGKDVELRCDPISGHTALYWYRQSLGQGLEFLIYFQGNSAPDKSGLPSDRFSAERTGGSVSTLTIQRTQQEDSAVYLCASSLGTQNVKNIQYFGAGTRLSVL.

The table lists this clone with a few counts. The gene calls are TRBV6-5 and TRBJ2-3; weak D call: TRBD2 (7 bases). The V end was cut by 7 bases, the J end by 5 bases, with 16 bases between. The CDR3 runs to 14 residues. Germline values: CDR1 MNHEY, CDR2 SVGAGI. The CDR3 reads CASIGRGGKDTQYF. DNA of the CDR3: TGTGCCAGCATCGGTAGGGGGGGCAAAGATACGCAGTATTTT.

Only one count was recorded for this clone. V and J are TRBV7-9 and TRBJ2-3; TRBD2 agrees at 12 bases. Looked up from germline, CDR1 is SEHNR and CDR2 is FQNEAQ (reference sequence). This CDR3 region has 17 residues. With V trimmed by 3 bases and J by 6 bases, 10 bases remained unmatched. CDR3 coding DNA: TGTGCCAGCAGCTTTTCCCTAGCGGGGGGGCCAGGGGATACGCAGTATTTT. Translated, it gives CASSFSLAGGPGDTQYF.

The chain joins TRBV2 to TRBJ1-6, with D perhaps TRBD1 (6 bases). The CDR3 sequence is 15 residues long. The germline V and J ends were trimmed by 6 bases and 3 bases, with 12 bases remaining between them. Germline V lookup: CDR1 SNHLY, CDR2 FYNNEI. The CDR3 is CASRSTGNYNSPLHF. DNA of the CDR3: TGTGCCAGCAGAAGTACAGGGAACTATAATTCACCCCTCCACTTT.

The chain has TRBV6-5 and TRBJ2-7; 9 bases match TRBD1. Trimming removed 6 bases from V and 7 bases from J; junction bases left unmatched: 13. Germline lookup yields CDR1 MNHEY and CDR2 SVGAGI. This CDR3 is 15 amino acids long. The CDR3 sequence is CASRMDRDRVREQYF. Written as DNA, the CDR3 is TGTGCCAGCAGGATGGACCGGGACAGGGTGAGGGAGCAGTACTTC.

V usage is TRBV23-1 and J usage is TRBJ2-1, with D possibly TRBD1 on 5 matching bases. TRBV23-1 is known as an ORF, though its function is uncertain. The CDR3 length is 15 residues. Trimming removed 6 bases at V and 5 bases at J, with 17 bases between. The CDR3 bases are TGCGCCAGCAGCGATGTGGCAGGGATGAACAATGAGCAGTTCTTC. It specifies CASSDVAGMNNEQFF.

As regards this clone: A read error may produce the germline difference seen at one junction end. V and J are TRBV6-6 and TRBJ1-1; weak D call: TRBD1 (5 bases). The CDR3 runs to 15 residues. Germline CDR1 reads MNHNY; CDR2 reads SVGAGI (reference sequence). This chain's CDR3 is CASSYGAGVKTEAFF. The CDR3 DNA is TGTGCCAGCAGTTACGGAGCGGGGGTGAAGACTGAAGCTTTCTTT.

The V and J genes are TRBV9 and TRBJ1-3; D is unclear. The CDR3 consists of 16 residues. The germline V gene has CDR1 SGDLS and CDR2 YYNGEE. V dropped 0 bases and J dropped 0 bases, with 10 bases sitting between them. The CDR3 here is CASSVAGGDSGNTIYF. The CDR3 region has the DNA TGTGCCAGCAGCGTAGCCGGCGGGGACTCTGGAAACACCATATATTTT.

The J gene is TRBJ2-5, the V gene TRBV6-5; D not resolved. Trimming left V 6 bases short and J 5 bases short, with 13 bases between. Germline CDR1 is MNHEY and CDR2 is SVGAGI. CDR3 length equals 13 residues. The DNA for the CDR3 is TGTGCCAGCAGAGGGCCTGGCAGCGAGACCCAGTACTTC. This translates into CASRGPGSETQYF.

The chain joins TRBV30 to TRBJ1-5, with TRBD1 identical over 7 bases. The CDR3 runs to 14 residues. Germline V gene data show CDR1 as GTSNPN and CDR2 as SVGIG (reference sequence). J gave up 6 bases and V 2 bases, and 7 bases lay outside the gene matches. CDR3 sequence (DNA): TGTGCCTGGAGTCTCACAGGGGATGGTCAGCCCCAGCATTTT. Residues: CAWSLTGDGQPQHF.

The table lists this clone with many counts. V is TRBV7-2 and J is TRBJ1-1, with TRBD1 matching 8 bases. The length of the CDR3 is 14 residues. J gave up 4 bases and V 6 bases, and 7 bases lay outside the gene matches. Germline values: CDR1 SGHTA, CDR2 FQGNSA. The CDR3 loop is CASRPQGASTEAFF. The CDR3 DNA follows: TGTGCCAGCAGGCCTCAGGGGGCGAGCACTGAAGCTTTCTTT. Full variable domain (remainder filled in from reference TRBV7-2 and TRBJ1-1): GAGVSQSPSNKVTEKGKDVELRCDPISGHTALYWYRQSLGQGLEFLIYFQGNSAPDKSGLPSDRFSAERTGGSVSTLTIQRTQQEDSAVYLCASRPQGASTEAFFGQGTRLTVV.

The V call is TRBV7-6, the J call TRBJ2-2; 8 nucleotides align to TRBD2. CDR1 is SGHVS and CDR2 is FNYEAQ in the germline V gene. Unmatched junction bases numbered 5, after V lost 1 base and J lost 1 base. This CDR3 contains 17 residues. For the CDR3, the DNA is TGTGCCAGCAGCTTAGGGGCTAGCGGGTTGAACACCGGGGAGCTGTTTTTT. Translated, it gives CASSLGASGLNTGELFF.

The V and J genes are TRBV4-1 and TRBJ1-3; D remains ambiguous. This CDR3 region has 14 residues. CDR1 is MGHRA, CDR2 YSYEKL, per germline. Between the trimmed V and J ends, which lost 1 base and 4 bases, there was a span of 8 bases. CDR3 nucleotides: TGCGCCAGCAGCCAAGTAGTCGCAGGAAACACCATATATTTT. Translated: CASSQVVAGNTIYF.

The V call is TRBV9, the J call TRBJ2-7; perhaps D is TRBD1 or TRBD2 (6 bases each). The ends were cut back, 4 bases at V and 2 bases at J, with 19 bases in the middle. In germline, CDR1 is SGDLS, CDR2 YYNGEE. This CDR3 spans 16 amino acids. CDR3 loop: CASSSKPGAGAYEQYF. CDR3 DNA: TGTGCCAGCAGCTCCAAGCCGGGGGCAGGGGCCTACGAGCAGTACTTC.

The CDR3 DNA is TGTGCCAGCAGCAGGGACTCCTACGAGCAGTACTTC. Amino acids: CASSRDSYEQYF. The genes are TRBV6-5 and TRBJ2-7, with D perhaps TRBD1 (5 bases). The CDR3 sequence is 12 residues long. The germline V gene encodes CDR1 MNHEY and CDR2 SVGAGI. Deletions cut 6 bases from V and 0 bases from J, with 6 bases between.

The V gene is TRBV5-1, the J gene TRBJ2-3, with 10 bases lining up with TRBD2. This CDR3 contains 16 residues. Germline CDR1 SGHRS, CDR2 YFSETQ. The J segment lost 7 bases and the V segment lost 0 bases, leaving 8 bases of the junction unmatched. DNA for the CDR3: TGCGCCAGCAGCTTGGGTATGGGACTAGCGCTTCATACGCAGTATTTT. Protein: CASSLGMGLALHTQYF.

This clone came up once. Other DNA sequences in the same sample also yield this CDR3. The rearrangement joins TRBV19 to TRBJ2-7; D tentatively reads TRBD1 or TRBD2 (5 bases each). The CDR3 length is 15 residues. Germline V gives CDR1 LNHDA, CDR2 SQIVND (reference sequence). The V end was cut by 2 bases, the J end by 2 bases, with 13 bases between. The CDR3 nucleotides are TGTGCCAGTAGTATAAGTGGGCAGGGACCCTACGAGCAGTACTTC. It encodes CASSISGQGPYEQYF.

The chain is built from TRBV19 and TRBJ2-7; D is perhaps TRBD2 (6 bases). The length of the CDR3 is 16 residues. V was clipped by 8 bases and J by 0 bases, with 20 bases between them. The germline CDR1 and CDR2 sequences are LNHDA and SQIVND (reference sequence). The CDR3 DNA reads TGTGCCAGTTCGTGGCAGGCCCAAGCGGGCTCCTACGAGCAGTACTTC. Translated, it gives CASSWQAQAGSYEQYF.

The chain couples TRBV3-1 (or the pseudogene TRBV3-2) to TRBJ2-4, with 9 bases fitting TRBD2. V shed 1 base, J shed 1 base, and the junction held 11 bases outside the gene matches. This CDR3 is built from 19 residues. The germline V gene has CDR1 LGHDT and CDR2 YNNKEL (reference sequence). The CDR3 protein is CASSQGAAGGLGAKNIQYF. In DNA, the CDR3 is TGTGCCAGCAGCCAAGGTGCAGCGGGGGGCTTAGGGGCCAAAAACATTCAGTACTTC.

This clone has a handful of counts. This chain links TRBV6-5 with TRBJ2-3; 7 bases line up with TRBD2. The V segment lost 10 bases and the J segment 0 bases; nucleotides outside the gene matches: 10. The germline gives CDR1 MNHEY, CDR2 SVGAGI. The CDR3 has 15 amino acids. In DNA form, the CDR3 reads TGTGCCAACTCGGGAGGAGACCTTAGCACAGATACGCAGTATTTT. Its protein product is CANSGGDLSTDTQYF.

The rearrangement uses TRBV7-9 and TRBJ1-1; D unclear. The germline V gene has CDR1 SEHNR and CDR2 FQNEAQ (reference sequence). Trimming cost V 6 bases and J 3 bases, with 8 bases left between them. The CDR3 totals 12 residues. DNA of the CDR3: TGTGCCAGCAGTCGAAGGGACACTGAAGCTTTCTTT. Translation gives CASSRRDTEAFF.

The chain employs TRBV12-3 or TRBV12-4 and TRBJ1-2, with 8 bases fitting TRBD1. The CDR3 contains 13 residues. Trimming took 3 bases from V and 6 from J; bases not matched to a gene: 3. The DNA of the CDR3 is TGTGCCAGCAGTTTGACAGGGGTGGATGGCTACACCTTC. Its protein is CASSLTGVDGYTF.

The V call is TRBV27, the J call TRBJ1-2; 8 positions match TRBD1. Germline V gene lookup returns CDR1 MNHEY and CDR2 SMNVEV (reference sequence). The CDR3 covers 14 residues. V gave up 7 bases and J gave up 6 bases; unmatched junction bases: 10. The CDR3 is CASTPSGTGDGYTF. In DNA form, the CDR3 reads TGTGCCAGCACCCCATCCGGGACAGGAGATGGCTACACCTTC.

V gene TRBV9 combines with J gene TRBJ2-2; 7 bases align to TRBD2. J lost 6 bases, V lost 0 bases, and 8 bases had no gene match. Per germline, CDR1 SGDLS and CDR2 YYNGEE. CDR3 length: 16 residues. The CDR3 DNA reads as TGTGCCAGCAGCGTAGCTGTGGGGGGGAGTGCCGGGGAGCTGTTTTTT. Protein: CASSVAVGGSAGELFF.

The chain links TRBV12-3 or TRBV12-4 to TRBJ2-3; D remains unclear. Trimming pared 6 bases from V and 5 bases from J, leaving 9 bases between. This CDR3 contains 12 residues. Here the CDR3 reads CASSQIGDTQYF. The CDR3 DNA reads TGTGCCAGCAGCCAAATAGGAGATACGCAGTATTTT.